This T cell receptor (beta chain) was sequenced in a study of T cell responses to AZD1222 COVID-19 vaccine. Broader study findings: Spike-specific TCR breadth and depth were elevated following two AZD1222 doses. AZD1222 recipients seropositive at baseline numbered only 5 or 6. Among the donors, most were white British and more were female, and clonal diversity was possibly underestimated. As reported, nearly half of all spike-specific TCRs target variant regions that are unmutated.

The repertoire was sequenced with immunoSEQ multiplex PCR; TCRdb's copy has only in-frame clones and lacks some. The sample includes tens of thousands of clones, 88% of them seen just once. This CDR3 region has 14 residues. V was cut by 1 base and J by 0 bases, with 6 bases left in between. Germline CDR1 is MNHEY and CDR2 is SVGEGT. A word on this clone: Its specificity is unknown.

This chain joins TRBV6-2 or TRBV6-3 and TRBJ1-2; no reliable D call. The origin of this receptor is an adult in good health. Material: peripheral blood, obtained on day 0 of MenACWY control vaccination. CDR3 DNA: TGTGCCAGCAGTTACTTAAGGGCTAACTATGGCTACACCTTC. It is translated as CASSYLRANYGYTF.